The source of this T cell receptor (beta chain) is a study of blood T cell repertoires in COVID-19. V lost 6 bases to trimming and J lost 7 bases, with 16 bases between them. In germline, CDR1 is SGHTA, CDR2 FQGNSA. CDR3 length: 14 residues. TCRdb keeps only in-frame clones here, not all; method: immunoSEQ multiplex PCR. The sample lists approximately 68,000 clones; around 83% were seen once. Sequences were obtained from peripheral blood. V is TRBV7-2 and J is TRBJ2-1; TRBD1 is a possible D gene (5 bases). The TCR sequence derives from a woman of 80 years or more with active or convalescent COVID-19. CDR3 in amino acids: CASSPQGFKNEQFF. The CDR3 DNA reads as TGTGCCAGCAGTCCGCAGGGTTTCAAAAATGAGCAGTTCTTC.